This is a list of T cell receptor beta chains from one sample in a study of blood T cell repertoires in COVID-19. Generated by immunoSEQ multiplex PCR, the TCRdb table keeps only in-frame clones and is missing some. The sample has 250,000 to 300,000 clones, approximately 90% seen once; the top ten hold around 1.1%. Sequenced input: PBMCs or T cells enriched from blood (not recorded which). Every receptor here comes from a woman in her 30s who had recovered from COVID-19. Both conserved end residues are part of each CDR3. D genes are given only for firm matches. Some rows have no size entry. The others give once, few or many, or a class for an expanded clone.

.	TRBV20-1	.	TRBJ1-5	TGCAGTGCAACGGGGGGGCAACCCCAGCATTTT	CSATGGQPQHF
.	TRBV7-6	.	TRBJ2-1	TGTGCCAGCAGCTTAAATCAGTACAATGAGCAGTTCTTC	CASSLNQYNEQFF
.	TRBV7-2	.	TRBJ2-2	TGTGCCAGCAGCCGGGACAAGGTTTTTTCCGGGGAGCTGTTTTTT	CASSRDKVFSGELFF
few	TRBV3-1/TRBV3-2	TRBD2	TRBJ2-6	TGTGCCAGCAGCCCCGTAGGGAGGGGCAAGGGGGCCAACGTCCTGACTTTC	CASSPVGRGKGANVLTF
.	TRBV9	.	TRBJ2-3	TGTGCCAGCAGGGACAGAGTCACAGATACGCAGTATTTT	CASRDRVTDTQYF
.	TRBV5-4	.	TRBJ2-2	TGTGCCAGCAGCGGAGCGACGGGAAAGACACCGGGGAGCTGTGTGTTT	CASSGATGKTPGSCVF
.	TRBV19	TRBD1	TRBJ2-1	TGTGCCAGTAGCCCAGGGGGCCCCAGAAATGAGCAGTTCTTC	CASSPGGPRNEQFF
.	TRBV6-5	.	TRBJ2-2	TGTGCCAGCAGGCGGGTCGTCGCCGCCGGGGAGCTGTTTTTT	CASRRVVAAGELFF
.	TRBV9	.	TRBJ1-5	TGTGCCAGCAGCGTAGGGACAGCCCAGCCCCAGCATTTT	CASSVGTAQPQHF
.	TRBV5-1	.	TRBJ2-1	TGCGCCAGCAGCTTGGTGGCAGGGCAGGGTAATGAGCAGTTCTTC	CASSLVAGQGNEQFF
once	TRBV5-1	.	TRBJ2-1	TGCGCCAGCAGCTTGGGACGGGAGCGAAGAAATGAGCAGTTCTTC	CASSLGRERRNEQFF